A single sample gave rise to the 28 T cell receptor beta chains below, sequenced in a study of T-cell reconstitution after alpha-beta-depleted transplantation in children. Unique molecular identifiers were incorporated into the prepared TCRbeta library. MiXCR, applied by TCRdb to the PCR reads, yields one record per CDR3 protein. This sample carries under 400,000 distinct CDR3 sequences, around 25% of them seen once, and the ten largest clones take about 10%. This material consisted of PBMCs, mostly from graft donor cells, taken 180 days after TCRalphabeta/CD19-depleted stem cell transplant. All receptors derive from a male patient younger than 18 who had a stem cell transplant for acute lymphoblastic leukemia, so the T cells may come from the graft donor.

The chain combines TRBV5-1 with TRBJ1-4, with 8 bases matching TRBD1. The CDR3 runs 15 residues. The germline V gene has CDR1 SGHRS and CDR2 YFSETQ. J gave up 14 bases and V 1 base, and 13 bases lay outside the gene matches. The CDR3 sequence is CASSLRTGSGAGLFF. The CDR3 region has the DNA TGCGCCAGCAGCTTGAGGACAGGGTCGGGTGCCGGGCTGTTTTTT.

This clonotype has just a few counts. V and J are TRBV7-3 and TRBJ1-1, with a weak D call TRBD1 (5 bases). The V gene lost 5 bases and the J gene lost 3 bases, with 13 bases spanning the gap. Germline values: CDR1 SGHTA, CDR2 FQGTGA. This CDR3 is 14 amino acids long. The CDR3 loop reads CASSRGDWDTEAFF. In DNA, the CDR3 is TGTGCCAGCAGCCGAGGGGATTGGGACACTGAAGCTTTCTTT.

V and J are TRBV20-1 and TRBJ2-1; 9 nucleotides match TRBD2. V lost 3 bases to trimming and J lost 10 bases; unmatched junction nucleotides: 13. The CDR3 runs to 15 residues. From germline, CDR1 is DFQATT and CDR2 SNEGSKA (reference sequence). CDR3 in DNA: TGCAGTGCTAGGGTAGCGGGAGCTCGGTCTAGGGAGCAGTTCTTC. The encoded protein is CSARVAGARSREQFF.

The V call is TRBV7-9, the J call TRBJ2-7; 10 nucleotides match TRBD2. Germline CDR1 SEHNR, CDR2 FQNEAQ (reference sequence). The V gene end was trimmed by 1 base and the J gene end by 6 bases; junction bases not matched to a gene: 6. This CDR3 is built from 15 residues. CDR3 protein: CASSLVPLAGAEQYF. The CDR3 coding sequence is TGTGCCAGCAGCTTAGTTCCCCTAGCGGGAGCCGAGCAGTACTTC.

Only a few counts were recorded for this clonotype. This chain links TRBV24-1 with TRBJ2-5; 7 nucleotides line up with TRBD1. Unmatched junction bases numbered 4, after V lost 9 bases and J lost 1 base. Germline V lookup: CDR1 KGHDR, CDR2 SFDVKD. This CDR3 has 13 amino acids. This chain's CDR3 is CATSTGPQETQYF. The CDR3, as DNA: TGTGCCACCTCGACAGGGCCCCAAGAGACCCAGTACTTC.

This clonotype was observed a few times. The gene calls are TRBV7-9 and TRBJ1-1, with unresolved D. The V end lost 1 base, the J end lost 4 bases, and 13 bases lay between the germline ends. Germline values: CDR1 SEHNR, CDR2 FQNEAQ (reference sequence). The CDR3 loop spans 15 amino acids. DNA of the CDR3: TGTGCCAGCAGCTTAGACCCCGGAGGGCTCACTGAAGCTTTCTTT. Protein: CASSLDPGGLTEAFF. Based on the CDR3 plus reference TRBV7-9 and TRBJ1-1, the full variable domain is DTGVSQNPRHKITKRGQNVTFRCDPISEHNRLYWYRQTLGQGPEFLTYFQNEAQLEKSRLLSDRFSAERPKGSFSTLEIQRTEQGDSAMYLCASSLDPGGLTEAFFGQGTRLTVV.

This clonotype turned up a few times. The chain joins TRBV9 to TRBJ2-1; perhaps D is TRBD1 or TRBD2 (6 bases each). Germline CDR1 SGDLS, CDR2 YYNGEE. The CDR3 runs to 14 residues. V lost 3 bases and J 2 bases, leaving 9 bases between the germline ends. CDR3 in DNA: TGTGCCAGCAGCGAGGGGGGCACCTACAATGAGCAGTTCTTC. Residues: CASSEGGTYNEQFF.

The chain couples TRBV9 to TRBJ2-5, with 11 bases aligning to TRBD2. Germline V gene sequence: CDR1 SGDLS, CDR2 YYNGEE. V was clipped by 0 bases and J by 6 bases; unmatched bases: 10. The length of the CDR3 is 17 residues. The CDR3 here is CASSVESTSGSRKTQYF. The CDR3 DNA reads as TGTGCCAGCAGCGTAGAGTCCACTAGCGGGAGTAGGAAGACCCAGTACTTC.

As regards this clonotype: One junction end disagrees with the germline gene, perhaps due to a read error. CDR3 residues: CSSSVLGTSGMGQYF. CDR3 in DNA: TGTTCCAGCAGCGTACTAGGGACTAGCGGGATGGGCCAGTACTTC. The chain couples TRBV9 to TRBJ2-5; 13 bases fit TRBD2. CDR1 is SGDLS, CDR2 YYNGEE, per germline. The CDR3 covers 15 residues.

The chain uses TRBV11-2 and TRBJ2-2; D not certain. Trimming removed 3 bases from V and 9 bases from J, with 5 bases in between. This CDR3 region has 11 residues. Germline values: CDR1 SGHAT, CDR2 FQNNGV. The CDR3 DNA sequence: TGTGCCAGCAGCTTCCCCCGGGAGCTGTTTTTT. Translated, it gives CASSFPRELFF.

The CDR3: CASSGNTGIEEQYF. In DNA form, the CDR3 reads TGCGCCAGCAGCGGTAATACAGGGATTGAAGAGCAGTACTTC. The V gene is TRBV10-1, the J gene TRBJ2-7; tentative D call: TRBD1 (6 bases). Germline V gene data show CDR1 as WNHNN and CDR2 as SYGVQD (reference sequence). Between the trimmed V and J ends, which lost 6 bases and 7 bases, there was a span of 19 bases. This CDR3 region has 14 residues.

This clonotype came up a few times. The V call is TRBV27, the J call TRBJ1-5, with a weak D call TRBD1 (6 bases). Germline CDR1 MNHEY, CDR2 SMNVEV (reference sequence). The germline V and J ends were trimmed by 6 bases and 4 bases, with 10 bases remaining between them. CDR3 length equals 13 residues. The CDR3 spells CASRATGNQPQHF. DNA of the CDR3: TGTGCCAGCAGGGCAACAGGGAATCAGCCCCAGCATTTT.

The chain couples TRBV7-4 to TRBJ1-1; TRBD1 aligns across 8 bases. This CDR3 spans 16 amino acids. Trimming cost V 5 bases and J 4 bases; bases outside gene matches: 12. Germline-derived CDR1 and CDR2 are SGHVT and SQSDAQ. CDR3 in amino acids: CASSPWRTGQATEAFF. The DNA of the CDR3 is TGTGCCAGCAGCCCCTGGCGGACAGGGCAGGCCACTGAAGCTTTCTTT.

The chain links TRBV5-1 to TRBJ2-5; 9 nucleotides match TRBD1. The CDR3 loop spans 14 amino acids. The junction had 7 bases not matched to a gene; V was cut back by 6 bases and J by 4 bases. Germline lookup yields CDR1 SGHRS and CDR2 YFSETQ. The CDR3 nucleotides read TGCGCCAGCATCCAACAGGGGGCGCCAGAGACCCAGTACTTC. This codes for CASIQQGAPETQYF.

The chain carries TRBV7-9 and TRBJ2-7; D perhaps matches TRBD1 (6 bases). The CDR3 is made up of 13 amino acids. Germline CDR1 is SEHNR and CDR2 is FQNEAQ (reference sequence). Trimming cost V 5 bases and J 4 bases, with 12 bases left between them. The CDR3 DNA follows: TGTGCCAGCAGCCCAGGACAGATATACGAGCAGTACTTC. This sequence encodes CASSPGQIYEQYF.

This clonotype has a handful of counts. The chain recombines TRBV5-1 with TRBJ2-7, with D unresolved. The V end was cut by 0 bases, the J end by 2 bases, with 6 bases between. Germline values: CDR1 SGHRS, CDR2 YFSETQ. CDR3 length: 13 residues. The DNA for the CDR3 is TGCGCCAGCAGCTTGGACCACGCCTACGAGCAGTACTTC. This sequence encodes CASSLDHAYEQYF.

V usage is TRBV24-1 and J usage is TRBJ2-3; D not certain. V lost 4 bases and J lost 4, with 5 bases in between. Germline CDR1 reads KGHDR; CDR2 reads SFDVKD. The CDR3 contains 12 residues. CDR3 sequence: CATSESADTQYF. CDR3 DNA sequence: TGTGCCACCAGTGAAAGTGCAGATACGCAGTATTTT.

The rearrangement links TRBV5-1 to TRBJ2-7, with unresolved D. Germline V gives CDR1 SGHRS, CDR2 YFSETQ. The CDR3 runs to 14 residues. V was pared by 3 bases and J by 2 bases, with 12 bases between. DNA for the CDR3: TGCGCCAGCAGCTCAAATGACCCTCCCTACGAGCAGTACTTC. This encodes CASSSNDPPYEQYF.

Only a few counts were recorded for this clonotype. V is TRBV27 and J is TRBJ2-7; D not resolved. Looked up from germline, CDR1 is MNHEY and CDR2 is SMNVEV (reference sequence). V dropped 4 bases and J dropped 3 bases, with 16 bases sitting between them. This CDR3 is 15 amino acids long. Here the CDR3 reads CASSSLTQRVYEQYF. The CDR3 DNA sequence: TGTGCCAGCAGTTCCCTTACACAGCGCGTCTACGAGCAGTACTTC.

The chain links TRBV5-1 to TRBJ2-1; D is undetermined. CDR3 length equals 14 residues. The V end lost 2 bases, the J end lost 6 bases, and 12 bases lay between the germline ends. In germline, CDR1 is SGHRS, CDR2 YFSETQ. The CDR3 DNA sequence: TGCGCCAGCAGCTTAGCCGCCCCTGGCAATGAGCAGTTCTTC. This encodes CASSLAAPGNEQFF.

V is TRBV5-1 and J is TRBJ2-2; possibly TRBD1 for D (7 bases). The V end lost 1 base, the J end lost 4 bases, and 11 bases lay between the germline ends. Germline-derived CDR1 and CDR2 are SGHRS and YFSETQ. This CDR3 region has 15 residues. The CDR3 DNA reads as TGCGCCAGCAGCTTGACAGGGGAGGCCACCGGGGAGCTGTTTTTT. Its protein is CASSLTGEATGELFF.

This clonotype was recorded a few times. V and J are TRBV7-3 and TRBJ1-2; 8 bases are a match to TRBD1. Germline loops: CDR1 SGHTA, CDR2 FQGTGA. CDR3 length: 15 amino acids. V trimming: 4 bases; J trimming: 4 bases; junction bases outside the gene matches: 8. This CDR3 reads CASSSNPGQAYGYTF. The CDR3 DNA reads TGTGCCAGCAGCTCAAATCCGGGACAGGCCTATGGCTACACCTTC.

A few counts support this clonotype. The rearrangement links TRBV9 to TRBJ2-7, with D possibly matching TRBD2 (6 bases). CDR3 length: 14 residues. The V gene's germline CDR1 is SGDLS and CDR2 YYNGEE. The V gene lost 0 bases and the J gene lost 3 bases, with 10 bases spanning the gap. The CDR3, as DNA: TGTGCCAGCAGCGTAGCCGGGAGAAACTACGAGCAGTACTTC. Translated, it gives CASSVAGRNYEQYF.

About this clonotype itself: A read error may be the cause here, since a much bigger clone is one base away. The rearrangement links TRBV18 to TRBJ2-5, with unresolved D. Per the germline V gene, CDR1 is KGHSH and CDR2 is LQKENI. The CDR3 contains 13 residues. CDR3 sequence (DNA): TGTGCCAGCTCACCCTCCCTACAAGAGACCCAGTCCTTC. This gives the protein CASSPSLQETQSF.

The rearrangement uses TRBV25-1 and TRBJ2-7, with D uncertain. This CDR3 spans 11 amino acids. Germline CDR1 is MGHDK and CDR2 is SYGVNS. Trimming removed 8 bases at V and 7 bases at J, with 12 bases between. The chain's CDR3 is CASADLLEQYF. CDR3 DNA: TGTGCCAGCGCGGATCTCCTGGAGCAGTACTTC.

The chain carries TRBV12-3 or TRBV12-4 and TRBJ1-6; D gene unclear. Trimming took off 3 bases at V and 8 bases at J, with 11 bases between the two ends. The CDR3 totals 14 residues. DNA of the CDR3: TGTGCCAGCAGTTTCGGATCGGGGTATTCACCCCTCCACTTT. Translating it yields CASSFGSGYSPLHF.

The chain couples TRBV15 to TRBJ2-2, with D maybe TRBD1 (5 bases). The V end was cut by 0 bases, the J end by 3 bases, with 8 bases between. The CDR3 is 15 residues long. The germline CDR1 and CDR2 sequences are LNHNV and YYDKDF (reference sequence). The CDR3 protein is CATSREDTDTGELFF. The CDR3 DNA reads TGTGCCACCAGCAGAGAGGACACGGACACCGGGGAGCTGTTTTTT.

V is TRBV7-8 and J is TRBJ1-2; perhaps TRBD1 as D (6 bases). Trimming took off 5 bases at V and 4 bases at J, with 20 bases between the two ends. In germline, CDR1 is SGHVS, CDR2 FQNEAQ. The CDR3 contains 16 residues. In DNA, the CDR3 is TGTGCCAGCAGCCCTAGGGGGGCACAGGGCACCTATGGCTACACCTTC. Amino acid sequence: CASSPRGAQGTYGYTF. Combining the CDR3 with reference TRBV7-8 and TRBJ1-2 gives the whole variable domain GAGVSQSPRYKVAKRGQDVALRCDPISGHVSLFWYQQALGQGPEFLTYFQNEAQLDKSGLPSDRFFAERPEGSVSTLKIQRTQQEDSAVYLCASSPRGAQGTYGYTFGSGTRLTVV.